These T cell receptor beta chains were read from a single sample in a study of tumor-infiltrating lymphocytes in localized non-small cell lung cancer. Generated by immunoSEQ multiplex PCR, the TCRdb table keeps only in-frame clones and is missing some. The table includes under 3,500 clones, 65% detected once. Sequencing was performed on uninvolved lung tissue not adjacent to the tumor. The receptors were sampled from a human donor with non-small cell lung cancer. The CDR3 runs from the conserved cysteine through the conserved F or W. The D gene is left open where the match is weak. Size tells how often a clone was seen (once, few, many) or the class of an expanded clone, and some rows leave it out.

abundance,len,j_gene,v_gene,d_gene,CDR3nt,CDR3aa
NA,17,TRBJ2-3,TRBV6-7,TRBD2,TGTGCCAGCAGCAGGAGGTCCAGCGGGAGTTTAACAGATACGCAGTATTTT,CASSRRSSGSLTDTQYF
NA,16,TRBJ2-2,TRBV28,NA,TGTGCCACGTTGAGCGGGTCGTTCGCGAACACCGGGGAGCTGTTTTTT,CATLSGSFANTGELFF
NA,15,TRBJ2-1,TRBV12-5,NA,TGTGCTAGTGGTTTGGTCGGGGGCGGGCACAATGAGCAGTTCTTC,CASGLVGGGHNEQFF
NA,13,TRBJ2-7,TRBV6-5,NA,TGTGCCAGCAGGCAGGCAGGCTCCTACGAGCAGTACTTC,CASRQAGSYEQYF
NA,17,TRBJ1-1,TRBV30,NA,TGTGCCTGGAGTGAGCCTCACAGGCCCCTTCGGAACACTGAAGCTTTCTTT,CAWSEPHRPLRNTEAFF
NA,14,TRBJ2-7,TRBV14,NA,TGTGCCAGCAGCCAGGAGGGACTCCCCTACGAGCAGTACTTC,CASSQEGLPYEQYF
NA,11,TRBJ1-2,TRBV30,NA,TGTGCCTGGAGGGGTTACGGTGGCTACACCTTC,CAWRGYGGYTF
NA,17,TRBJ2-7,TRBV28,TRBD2,TGTGCCAGCAGGGATACTAGCGGGAGTATTAGGTCCTACGAGCAGTACTTC,CASRDTSGSIRSYEQYF
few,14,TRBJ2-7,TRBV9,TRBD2,TGTGCCAGCAGTTTAGCGGGAGATGGTTACGAGCAGTACTTC,CASSLAGDGYEQYF
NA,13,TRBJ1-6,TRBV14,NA,TGTGCCAGCAGCCAAGTCTTTAATTCACCCCTCCACTTT,CASSQVFNSPLHF
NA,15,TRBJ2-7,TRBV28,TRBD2,TGTGCCAGCAGTTTACCCAGCGGGATCCCCTACGAGCAGTACTTC,CASSLPSGIPYEQYF